This entry lists 2 T cell receptor beta chains sequenced from one sample in a study of T cell repertoires in cytomegalovirus infection. TCRdb passed the reads through MiXCR, listing each CDR3 protein once. Of 450,000 to 600,000 distinct CDR3 sequences in the sample, 11% were seen once. Sequencing was carried out using PBMCs. All receptors come from a human donor in good health (CMV status not recorded). Some clones in this sample may be carry-over from other donors' samples.

This clonotype was detected ten times or more. The chain has TRBV7-2 and TRBJ2-1; a weak D match, TRBD2 (5 bases). V was trimmed by 5 bases and J by 4 bases, leaving 9 bases between them. The CDR3 has 13 amino acids. In germline, CDR1 is SGHTA, CDR2 FQGNSA. CDR3 amino acids: CASSLGAYNEQFF. In DNA form, the CDR3 reads TGTGCCAGCAGCCTGGGAGCTTACAATGAGCAGTTCTTC. The full variable domain, its missing parts supplied by reference TRBV7-2 and TRBJ2-1, is GAGVSQSPSNKVTEKGKDVELRCDPISGHTALYWYRQSLGQGLEFLIYFQGNSAPDKSGLPSDRFSAERTGGSVSTLTIQRTQQEDSAVYLCASSLGAYNEQFFGPGTRLTVL.

This clonotype was seen a handful of times. The rearrangement joins TRBV20-1 to TRBJ1-4; possibly TRBD1 for D (5 bases). From germline, CDR1 is DFQATT and CDR2 SNEGSKA (reference sequence). V lost 0 bases to trimming and J lost 2 bases, with 10 bases between them. The CDR3 extends over 15 amino acids. The CDR3 sequence is CSARDLRGTNEKLFF. CDR3 bases: TGCAGTGCTAGAGATTTGAGGGGCACTAATGAAAAACTGTTTTTT.